This T cell receptor (beta chain) was found in a study of CXCR3-negative and CXCR3-positive naive CD8 T cells. Study-wide background: Roughly 1.5 +/- 0.3 million TRB reads came from each library, giving about 140 million in total. Findings of the study overall: For memory CD8+ cells diversity was much lower, but both naive subsets had comparably high diversity. Similar TRBV-TRBJ gene usage was seen in naive CXCR3-negative and CXCR3-positive cells, but not in memory cells. TRB CDR3s were more hydrophobic in CXCR3-positive than in CXCR3-negative naive cells.

To note about this clonotype: Its antigen is undetermined.

Naive cells were sorted as CD45RO-, CCR7+, CD27+ and CD95-. Through 5' RACE with UMI labels, the TRB cDNA libraries were prepared. TCRdb reprocessed the 5' RACE reads; each CDR3 protein has one entry and no DNA is given. This sample's table has some 150,000 distinct CDR3 sequences. The CDR3 spans 16 residues. Per the germline V gene, CDR1 is LNHDA and CDR2 is SQIVND (reference sequence). The sequence was obtained from a human donor in good health. Some clones in this sample may be carry-over from other donors' samples. The chain links TRBV19 to TRBJ2-1; absent DNA, TCRdb's TRBD1 call cannot be checked. Sequencing was done on a sample of naive CXCR3+ CD8+ T cells from blood. Subset: CD45RO-CCR7+CD27+CD95- naive CD8+ T cells expressing CXCR3 (TNR3+). CDR3 amino acids: CASSIGTESSYNEQFF. Combining the CDR3 with reference TRBV19 and TRBJ2-1 gives the whole variable domain DGGITQSPKYLFRKEGQNVTLSCEQNLNHDAMYWYRQDPGQGLRLIYYSQIVNDFQKGDIAEGYSVSREKKESFPLTVTSAQKNPTAFYLCASSIGTESSYNEQFFGPGTRLTVL.